The clone carrying this TCR beta chain was observed a handful of times. Its antigen remains unknown. Germline lookup yields CDR1 SGHRS and CDR2 YFSETQ. V gave up 4 bases and J gave up 9 bases, with 14 bases separating them. CDR3 length: 14 amino acids. This entry is derived from a study of OX40 agonist ivuxolimab in advanced cancers. The overall study: Patients assigned to dose escalation were diagnosed with hepatocellular carcinoma, melanoma, renal cell or head and neck cancer. A mean age of roughly 62 years, range roughly 23 to 85, was recorded, and approximately 79% were male.

Study outcomes and limitations: At 0.1 to 3.0 mg/kg and by week 6, CD4+ and CD8+ T cells in the blood had expanded clonally. Low normalized T-cell clonal expansion was additionally recorded for some nonresponders.

The table came from immunoSEQ multiplex PCR; TCRdb's copy has only in-frame clones and leaves some out. This sample has about 150,000 clones, with more than 85% found just once. This receptor was identified in an adult with an advanced solid tumor such as melanoma, head and neck, liver or kidney cancer. Sequencing was performed on CD4+ or CD8+ T cells sorted from blood, taken in a trial of the OX40 agonist ivuxolimab. This rearrangement joins TRBV5-1 to TRBJ1-6; no clear D gene. This CDR3 is CASSLWEISSPLHF. DNA for the CDR3: TGCGCCAGCAGCCTGTGGGAGATAAGTTCACCCCTCCACTTT.